Each of the 31 T cell receptor beta chains below was sequenced from the same sample in a study of molecular identifiers for immune sequencing clone quantification. TCRdb reprocessed the PCR reads via MiXCR and lists one record per CDR3 protein. The table shows roughly 100,000 distinct CDR3 sequences, with less than 35% occurring only once. The sequencing input was naive CD8+ T cells from blood, with Jurkat cell RNA spiked in. Subset described: FACS-sorted CD8+CD4-CCR7+CD45RA+ naive T cells. The receptors derive from a human donor in good health. Some libraries in this study had Jurkat cell RNA spiked in.

This clonotype was detected only a few times. Sequence at one end of the junction differs from germline and may be a read error. The genes are TRBV19 and TRBJ1-4, with D unclear. Germline CDR1 reads LNHDA; CDR2 reads SQIVND (reference sequence). CDR3 size: 14 residues. In nucleotides, the CDR3 is TGTGCCAGTAGTAGGGAGACAACTAATGATAAACTGTTTTTT. It codes for CASSRETTNDKLFF.

This clonotype was picked up a small number of times. The chain carries TRBV3-1 and TRBJ2-4, with 7 positions matching TRBD2. This CDR3 contains 15 residues. Germline V CDR1 and CDR2: LGHDT, YNNKEL (reference sequence). V gave up 1 base and J gave up 5 bases; unmatched junction bases: 5. The CDR3 region has the DNA TGTGCCAGCAGCCAAGGGCTAGCGGTAGAAAACATTCAGTACTTC. Protein: CASSQGLAVENIQYF.

Regarding this clonotype: The CDR3 end shows no conserved phenylalanine or tryptophan, and so a read error is likely. J is TRBJ2-2 and V is TRBV6-2 or TRBV6-3, with 7 bases identical to TRBD1. CDR3 length: 18 residues. V was clipped by 2 bases and J by 3 bases; unmatched bases: 12. CDR1 is MNHEY, CDR2 SVGEGT, per germline. The CDR3 protein is CASSYTTGVGWDTGELFL. As DNA, the CDR3 is TGTGCCAGCAGTTACACCACAGGGGTTGGATGGGACACCGGGGAGCTGTTTTTA.

The chain joins TRBV6-5 to TRBJ2-6; 8 nucleotides agree with TRBD2. Unmatched junction bases numbered 3, after V lost 0 bases and J lost 2 bases. CDR3 length: 17 amino acids. CDR1 and CDR2 (germline): MNHEY, SVGAGI. CDR3 DNA: TGTGCCAGCAGTTACTCGCGGACTAGCACTGGGGCCAACGTCCTGACTTTC. Translation gives CASSYSRTSTGANVLTF.

This chain links TRBV2 with TRBJ2-3, with D tentatively TRBD2 (6 bases). V was trimmed by 10 bases and J by 3 bases, leaving 20 bases between them. There are 15 residues in the CDR3. Germline V gives CDR1 SNHLY, CDR2 FYNNEI. The CDR3 is CAILGGTRVTDTQYF. The CDR3 DNA sequence: TGTGCCATCCTCGGGGGAACGAGAGTGACAGATACGCAGTATTTT.

The gene calls are TRBV7-2 and TRBJ2-5; 15 nucleotides agree with TRBD2. The CDR3 covers 19 residues. With V trimmed by 4 bases and J by 5 bases, 14 bases remained unmatched. CDR1 and CDR2 from the germline V gene are SGHTA and FQGNSA. CDR3 coding DNA: TGTGCCAGCAGCTCGGGACGGACGGGACTAGCGGGAGGAGAGGAGACCCAGTACTTC. Residues: CASSSGRTGLAGGEETQYF.

On this clonotype: At one boundary the junction diverges from the germline segment, which might be a read error. This rearrangement joins TRBV27 to TRBJ2-1, with 7 nucleotides matching TRBD2. The CDR3 runs to 16 residues. Germline V gene lookup returns CDR1 MNHEY and CDR2 SMNVEV (reference sequence). Written as DNA, the CDR3 is TGTGCCAGCAGATTATCTAGCGGAGCCACCTACAATGAGCAGTTCTTC. This sequence encodes CASRLSSGATYNEQFF.

Details on this clonotype: Just one base apart from a much larger clone, this may be a read error. The chain uses TRBV24-1 and TRBJ2-2, with D possibly being TRBD1 or TRBD2 (6 bases each). Germline lookup yields CDR1 KGHDR and CDR2 SFDVKD. The CDR3 runs to 15 residues. The CDR3: CATSWSKWDTGGLFF. The CDR3 DNA is TGTGCCACCAGTTGGTCCAAGTGGGACACCGGGGGGCTGTTTTTT.

Concerning this clonotype: It may be a read error: a sequence one base away is much more abundant. This chain links TRBV9 with TRBJ1-5; TRBD1 is a possible D gene (5 bases). From germline, CDR1 is SGDLS and CDR2 YYNGEE. The CDR3 consists of 14 residues. The CDR3 here is CASSPGPGNPPQHF. Here the CDR3 DNA reads TGTGCCAGCAGCCCGGGACCTGGCAATCCGCCCCAGCATTTT.

With respect to this clonotype: A read error may produce the germline difference seen at one junction end. The genes are TRBV19 and TRBJ1-1; D not resolved. The CDR3 contains 13 residues. Germline CDR1 is LNHDA and CDR2 is SQIVND (reference sequence). CDR3 residues: CACSIALNTEAFF. DNA for the CDR3: TGTGCCTGTAGTATAGCGCTGAACACTGAAGCTTTCTTT.

As for this clonotype: A read error is likely, as this CDR3 ends without the conserved phenylalanine or tryptophan. V is TRBV6-2 or TRBV6-3 and J is TRBJ2-7; D might be TRBD1 (6 bases). V was pared by 8 bases and J by 3 bases, with 14 bases between. Germline V gives CDR1 MNHEY, CDR2 SVGEGT. This CDR3 is 13 amino acids long. CDR3 amino acids: CASGITGSYEQYY. CDR3 bases: TGTGCCAGCGGAATTACAGGGAGCTACGAGCAGTACTAC.

The V and J genes are TRBV4-1 and TRBJ1-1; no definite D call. Germline V gene lookup returns CDR1 MGHRA and CDR2 YSYEKL. The CDR3 runs to 13 residues. V dropped 4 bases and J dropped 3 bases, with 9 bases sitting between them. CDR3 protein: CASSLDRYTEAFF. DNA for the CDR3: TGCGCCAGCAGCCTAGACCGATACACTGAAGCTTTCTTT.

A few counts support this clonotype. V and J are TRBV7-6 and TRBJ2-5; TRBD1 is a possible D gene (5 bases). The CDR3 contains 14 residues. The V gene's germline CDR1 is SGHVS and CDR2 FNYEAQ. V was pared by 7 bases and J by 0 bases, with 12 bases between. The CDR3 loop is CASKAGPYQETQYF. For the CDR3, the DNA is TGTGCCAGCAAGGCAGGGCCGTACCAAGAGACCCAGTACTTC.

In its sample, this clonotype was seen many times. The gene calls are TRBV27 and TRBJ2-1; D may be TRBD2 (5 bases). V was shortened by 8 bases and J by 3 bases, with 17 bases between the two germline ends. This CDR3 contains 15 residues. The V gene's germline CDR1 is MNHEY and CDR2 SMNVEV (reference sequence). The chain's CDR3 is CASAKPQAGYNEQFF. Here the CDR3 DNA reads TGTGCCAGCGCTAAACCCCAGGCGGGCTACAATGAGCAGTTCTTC.

About this clonotype itself: Possible read error: a much larger clone is one base away. The gene calls are TRBV5-1 and TRBJ2-2; TRBD1 matches 7 bases. The CDR3 is made up of 16 amino acids. From germline, CDR1 is SGHRS and CDR2 YFSETQ. V was pared by 9 bases and J by 6 bases, with 17 bases of the junction left unmatched. This CDR3 reads CANNSDRMTGAGELFF. In DNA, the CDR3 is TGCGCCAACAACTCGGACAGGATGACCGGGGCCGGGGAGCTGTTTTTT.

The genes are TRBV7-9 and TRBJ2-2, with D uncertain. Trimming took off 5 bases at V and 1 base at J, with 8 bases between the two ends. Per the germline V gene, CDR1 is SEHNR and CDR2 is FQNEAQ (reference sequence). This CDR3 has 14 residues. For the CDR3, the DNA is TGTGCCAGCAGCCCCCCGCAGAACACCGGGGAGCTGTTTTTT. It yields the protein CASSPPQNTGELFF.

This clonotype was seen only a few times. The chain is built from TRBV6-2 or TRBV6-3 and TRBJ1-5, with no clear D. The CDR3 consists of 13 residues. With 2 bases removed from V and 10 bases from J, the gap between germline ends came to 12 bases. CDR1 is MNHEY, CDR2 SVGEGT, per germline. The CDR3 loop reads CASSYPLLGPQHF. The CDR3 bases are TGTGCCAGCAGTTACCCGCTCCTTGGCCCCCAGCATTTT.

Comment on this clonotype: This may come from a read error, since a much larger clone is one base off. This sequence joins TRBV13 and TRBJ1-4; D not resolved. CDR3 length equals 13 residues. Germline V gene lookup returns CDR1 PRHDT and CDR2 FYEKMQ (reference sequence). The CDR3 is CASKGSTNEKLIF. In DNA form, the CDR3 reads TGTGCCAGCAAAGGCAGCACGAATGAAAAACTGATTTTT.

The rearrangement joins TRBV20-1 to TRBJ2-3; possibly TRBD2 for D (5 bases). There are 15 residues in the CDR3. V lost 0 bases and J 1 base, leaving 11 bases between the germline ends. In germline, CDR1 is DFQATT, CDR2 SNEGSKA (reference sequence). This chain's CDR3 is CSARDAGPGTDTQYF. The CDR3 DNA sequence: TGCAGTGCTAGAGATGCGGGTCCTGGCACAGATACGCAGTATTTT.

This clonotype has only a few counts. J is TRBJ2-2 and V is TRBV29-1, with D unclear. Trimming stripped 5 bases from V and 2 bases from J, with 6 bases between. Germline V gene data show CDR1 as SQVTM and CDR2 as ANQGSEA. This CDR3 comprises 12 residues. Written as DNA, the CDR3 is TGCAGCGTTTCCAGAAACACCGGGGAGCTGTTTTTT. Protein sequence: CSVSRNTGELFF.

Of note for this clonotype: A much larger clone differs by one base, so this may be a read error. The rearrangement uses TRBV12-3 or TRBV12-4 and TRBJ2-7; D perhaps matches TRBD2 (6 bases). The CDR3 covers 13 residues. CDR3 DNA: TGTGCCAGCAGTGCAGCGGGTGCCTACGAGCAGGACTTC. It is translated as CASSAAGAYEQDF.

The chain links TRBV28 to TRBJ1-5; TRBD1 might be the D (6 bases). Trimming cost V 8 bases and J 1 base, with 15 bases left between them. The CDR3 is 15 amino acids. CDR1 is MDHEN and CDR2 is SYDVKM in the germline V gene. The CDR3 bases are TGTGCCAGCGGTCTAGGGGGATGGAGCAATCAGCCCCAGCATTTT. This sequence encodes CASGLGGWSNQPQHF.

Concerning this clonotype itself: Compared with germline, one end of the junction differs, possibly owing to a read error. CDR3 in amino acids: CASSYRLDSSNEQYF. The CDR3 region has the DNA TGTGCCAGCAGTTACCGGCTCGACAGCTCCAACGAGCAGTACTTC. This chain links TRBV6-2 or TRBV6-3 with TRBJ2-7, with D possibly being TRBD1 (5 bases). Germline V lookup: CDR1 MNHEY, CDR2 SVGEGT. There are 15 residues in the CDR3.

The chain recombines TRBV5-6 with TRBJ2-7; a possible D gene is TRBD1 (6 bases). The CDR3 runs to 12 residues. CDR1 and CDR2 from the germline V gene are SGHDT and YYEEEE. The ends were cut back, 5 bases at V and 3 bases at J, with 9 bases in the middle. CDR3 amino acids: CASRTQGYEQYF. As DNA, the CDR3 is TGTGCCAGCAGAACACAGGGCTACGAGCAGTACTTC.

Of note for this clonotype: At one boundary the junction diverges from the germline segment, which might be a read error. V gene TRBV29-1 combines with J gene TRBJ2-2; a weak D match, TRBD2 (5 bases). The CDR3 runs to 11 residues. The germline gives CDR1 SQVTM, CDR2 ANQGSEA. As DNA, the CDR3 is TGCAGCGTTGGGTCAACCGGGGAGCTGATTTTT. It is translated as CSVGSTGELIF.

The J gene is TRBJ2-3, the V gene TRBV6-6, with 13 bases lining up with TRBD2. CDR3 size: 17 residues. The V segment lost 5 bases and the J segment 4 bases; nucleotides outside the gene matches: 9. The germline V gene has CDR1 MNHNY and CDR2 SVGAGI (reference sequence). The CDR3 nucleotides are TGTGCCAGCAGTCCGCGGATACTAGCGGGAGGGCCAGATACGCAGTATTTT. It yields the protein CASSPRILAGGPDTQYF.

This clonotype was found many times. The rearrangement joins TRBV15 to TRBJ1-1; tentatively, D is TRBD1 (5 bases). The ends were cut back, 0 bases at V and 2 bases at J, with 13 bases in the middle. The CDR3 has 16 residues. Looked up from germline, CDR1 is LNHNV and CDR2 is YYDKDF (reference sequence). This chain's CDR3 is CATSREVGTANTEAFF. The CDR3 bases are TGTGCCACCAGCAGAGAAGTAGGGACGGCCAACACTGAAGCTTTCTTT.

Details on this clonotype: The conserved phenylalanine or tryptophan normally closing the CDR3 is absent here, so this likely arose from a read error. The chain has TRBV5-6 and TRBJ2-7; perhaps TRBD1 as D (6 bases). Germline V gives CDR1 SGHDT, CDR2 YYEEEE. CDR3 length equals 13 residues. With 0 bases removed from V and 7 bases from J, the gap between germline ends came to 11 bases. CDR3: CASSLVQGQEQYL. The CDR3 nucleotides read TGTGCCAGCAGCTTGGTACAGGGTCAAGAGCAGTACTTA.

The gene calls are TRBV4-3 and TRBJ2-7, with D unresolved. The CDR3 extends over 14 amino acids. V was trimmed by 0 bases and J by 6 bases, leaving 12 bases between them. Germline lookup yields CDR1 LGHNA and CDR2 YSLEER. The CDR3 sequence is CASSQDTSQAEQYF. The CDR3 DNA is TGCGCCAGCAGCCAAGATACCAGTCAGGCCGAGCAGTACTTC.

This clonotype has a count of ten or more. The chain couples TRBV14 to TRBJ2-7; D is ambiguous. V was shortened by 6 bases and J by 7 bases, with 16 bases between the two germline ends. Germline CDR1 reads SGHDN; CDR2 reads FVKESK. The CDR3 runs to 13 residues. DNA of the CDR3: TGTGCCAGCAGGCAGGCCGCCCAATCTGAGCAGTACTTC. It yields the protein CASRQAAQSEQYF. Supplemented by reference TRBV14 and TRBJ2-7, the full variable domain reads EAGVTQFPSHSVIEKGQTVTLRCDPISGHDNLYWYRRVMGKEIKFLLHFVKESKQDESGMPNNRFLAERTGGTYSTLKVQPAELEDSGVYFCASRQAAQSEQYFGPGTRLTVT.

Points on this clonotype: The junction does not match germline at one end; this may be a read error. The chain is built from TRBV27 and TRBJ2-5, with unresolved D. The germline gives CDR1 MNHEY, CDR2 SMNVEV (reference sequence). CDR3 length: 12 amino acids. CDR3 residues: CASSLPGETRYF. The DNA of the CDR3 is TGTGCCAGCAGCTTACCCGGAGAGACCCGGTACTTC.